This section outlines one T cell receptor beta chain sequence together with its context. The source of the sample is a study of human T cells and chemical hapten exposure. Time point specified: patch test 1, 2 weeks after DPC sensitization. The treatment: therapeutic diphenylcyclopropenone sensitization with weekly scalp DPC. TCRdb reprocessed the RACE reads via MiXCR and lists one record per CDR3 protein. The sample has roughly 120,000 distinct CDR3 sequences, about an eighth seen once. CDR1 and CDR2 (germline): ENHRY, SYGVKD. The CDR3 is 15 amino acids. J was trimmed by 6 bases and V by 5 bases; bases with no gene match: 5.

The clonotype originates from a woman between 50 and 59 years old with alopecia areata. Some clones in this sample may be carry-over from other donors' samples. Sequences were derived from whole blood, sampled in connection with sensitization to the hapten diphenylcyclopropenone (DPC). The genes are TRBV10-3 and TRBJ1-6; 9 bases fit TRBD1. The CDR3 sequence: CAISPGQGSNSPLHF. CDR3 DNA: TGTGCCATCAGTCCGGGACAGGGTAGTAATTCACCCCTCCACTTT.